This T cell receptor (beta chain) was recovered during a study of T cell repertoires in aging, cancer and after chemotherapy. About the research overall: Repeat sampling of healthy donors over several months to years showed clear clonal overlap. Approximately 9.6 million TCR reads were in the whole dataset.

A mixed TRB-A/B primer pool amplified rearranged TRB by multiplex touch-down PCR. TCRdb passed the multiplex PCR reads through MiXCR, listing each CDR3 protein once. This table holds 8,000 to 10,000 distinct CDR3 sequences, about a third found once. Peripheral blood genomic DNA, not sorted cells or RNA, was the template. This clonotype occurred a few times. Its cognate antigen is unknown. Study observations and caveats: The repertoire data cannot show anything about immunological memory following chemotherapy. Rebound thymic output was suggested by rising median generation probability during chemotherapy in each cancer cohort.

CDR3 length: 19 residues. With 6 bases clipped from V and 4 bases from J, the junction kept 15 bases outside the gene matches. CDR1 and CDR2 from the germline V gene are MNHEY and SVGAGI. This clonotype was obtained from a human donor in good health. This chain links TRBV6-5 with TRBJ2-2, with 12 bases fitting TRBD2. Sequencing used blood. Here the CDR3 reads CASSRRTSGAGLGTGELFF. Here the CDR3 DNA reads TGTGCCAGCAGCCGGAGGACTAGCGGGGCGGGGCTTGGCACCGGGGAGCTGTTTTTT.